The entry below gives a single TCR beta chain sequence along with its context. Which antigen it targets is not known. The record has no base qualities; no much larger clone is one base away. The data were obtained in a study of memory CD4+ T cells and cytomegalovirus serostatus (dated by TCRdb to between 2018 and 2021). With regard to the full study: The 35 or so healthy Belgian adults in the cohort included 9 who were CMV seropositive and 24 who were CMV seronegative. CD4+ memory TCRbeta repertoires of a Belgian cohort with known cytomegalovirus serostatus were sequenced in order to replicate a published TCR-based CMV serostatus classifier.

Genomic DNA was extracted from sorted cells with the Quick-DNA Microprep Kit. Amplification of TCRbeta DNA was done with the immunoSEQ hsTCRbeta kit, following the protocol from the manufacturer. An Illumina MiSeq instrument was used to sequence the TCRbeta libraries. The published analysis was carried out like this. After out-of-frame sequences were removed, 2,204,828 distinct TCRbeta sequences remained, averaging around 67,000 per individual. Each individual was scored using the number of around 180 previously reported CMV-associated TCRbeta sequences that the individual carried and the total number of productive distinct TCRbeta sequences. A beta-binomial model was reimplemented in Python, and random forests from scikit-learn, run with default parameters, were trained on data from the US cohort. Classifier performance on the Belgian cohort was summarized as median AUC with percentile confidence intervals calculated over 10,000 bootstrap iterations. Imported from immuneACCESS, the table was reduced by TCRdb to in-frame sequences with V and J called. These copies leave out some clones; in studies compared against another copy, an unresolved V gene accounts for under half, and the cause of the remainder is not known. The DNA was the basis for D and trimming; V, J and clone size are from that table. This sample gives some 45,000 clones in total; 60% to 80% of them show up just once. The ten biggest clones cover more than 0.95% of the sample.

In the germline V gene, CDR1 corresponds to SNHLY and CDR2 to FYNNEI. Its CDR3 holds 15 amino acids, cysteine through phenylalanine. The DNA shown is the 45-base CDR3, in frame from base 1. The trim is 6 bases for V and 4 bases for J, with a gap of 18 bases between the germline ends. Broader findings and caveats from the paper: Only CD4+CD45RO+ memory cells were sequenced, unlike the original study, which covered naive and memory CD4+ and CD8+ populations. Among the 150 or so previously reported CMV-associated TCRbeta sequences, 67 showed up in the CD4+ memory repertoires, with each one found in between one and five individuals. The results were read as suggesting that the CMV-associated TCR signature is, for the most part, present in the CD4+ memory repertoire. The original-framework classifier achieved a median bootstrapped AUC of about 0.95 with a 95% CI of 0.76-1.00 on the Belgian cohort. CMV serostatus prediction reached a median bootstrapped AUC of approximately 0.96 with the original framework and about 0.93 with a US-trained random forest.

Single viable CD3+CD4+CD8-CD45RO+ cells were sorted as memory CD4+ T cells on a FACSAria II. CMV serostatus was determined using a Roche Elecsys assay that detects serum IgG against CMV pp150, pp28, p38 and p52. After thawing, total CD4+ T cells were enriched by positive selection with CD4 magnetic microbeads. Samples originated from another study that specifically interrogated the CD4+ T cell memory repertoire. Following standard operating procedures, peripheral blood mononuclear cells were isolated and cryopreserved, while serum was kept at -80 degrees C. The staining relied on CD3-PerCP (BW264/56), CD4-APC (RPA-T4), CD45RO-PE (UCHT1) and CD8-Pacific Orange (3B5) antibodies, and Sytox blue was used to exclude non-viable cells.

The sequenced sample consisted of memory CD4+ T cells from blood. The receptor was derived from an adult in good health and CMV-seropositive. The rearranged chain carries TRBV2 and TRBJ1-2; tentative D gene TRBD1, with 5 bases matching. The CDR3 region has the sequence CASSPYSSGTYGYTF. The nucleotide sequence reads as follows: TGTGCCAGCAGCCCCTATTCATCAGGGACCTATGGCTACACCTTC.